These 16 T cell receptor beta chains share one sample of origin, sequenced in a study of OX40 agonist ivuxolimab in advanced cancers. Generated by immunoSEQ multiplex PCR, the TCRdb table keeps only in-frame clones and is missing some. In the table there are over 55,000 clones, approximately 83% of which are singletons. The sample here was CD4+ or CD8+ T cells sorted from blood, taken in a trial of the OX40 agonist ivuxolimab. The receptor set was obtained from an adult with an advanced solid tumor such as melanoma, head and neck, liver or kidney cancer.

V is TRBV5-6 and J is TRBJ2-1; D ambiguous. The CDR3 spans 16 residues. Germline values: CDR1 SGHDT, CDR2 YYEEEE. V was cut by 2 bases and J by 2 bases, with 14 bases left in between. The CDR3 sequence: CASSFLALGTYNEQFF. The CDR3 DNA reads as TGTGCCAGCAGCTTTCTTGCGTTGGGGACCTACAATGAGCAGTTCTTC.

V gene TRBV6-1 combines with J gene TRBJ2-5; maybe TRBD2 (6 bases). The CDR3 covers 15 residues. V lost 0 bases to trimming and J lost 5 bases, with 13 bases between them. Germline-derived CDR1 and CDR2 are MNHNS and SASEGT. CDR3 region: CASSEASGSRETQYF. The CDR3 DNA reads as TGTGCCAGCAGTGAAGCATCCGGGAGTAGGGAGACCCAGTACTTC.

This clone was counted a single time. This chain links TRBV7-9 with TRBJ1-4; tentatively, D is TRBD1 (5 bases). Germline values: CDR1 SEHNR, CDR2 FQNEAQ (reference sequence). V gave up 5 bases and J gave up 7 bases, with 20 bases separating them. CDR3 length equals 16 residues. The chain's CDR3 is CASSPPRGGALEKLFF. In DNA form, the CDR3 reads TGTGCCAGCAGCCCCCCCCGGGGCGGGGCGCTTGAAAAACTGTTTTTT. Supplemented by reference TRBV7-9 and TRBJ1-4, the full variable domain reads DTGVSQNPRHKITKRGQNVTFRCDPISEHNRLYWYRQTLGQGPEFLTYFQNEAQLEKSRLLSDRFSAERPKGSFSTLEIQRTEQGDSAMYLCASSPPRGGALEKLFFGSGTQLSVL.

This clone was detected only once. V and J are TRBV20-1 and TRBJ2-2; D gene uncertain. This CDR3 is 11 amino acids long. Trimming removed 8 bases at V and 6 bases at J, with 10 bases between. CDR1 DFQATT and CDR2 SNEGSKA come from the germline V gene (reference sequence). Here the CDR3 reads CSSKRAGELFF. The CDR3 DNA sequence: TGCAGTTCCAAAAGGGCCGGGGAGCTGTTTTTT.

CDR3 residues: CASGLDGRGGQPQHF. The DNA of the CDR3 is TGTGCTAGTGGTTTGGATGGCAGGGGAGGACAGCCCCAGCATTTT. The V and J genes are TRBV12-5 and TRBJ1-5; a weak D match, TRBD1 (6 bases). Trimming took off 1 base at V and 7 bases at J, with 14 bases between the two ends. CDR3 size: 15 residues. The germline CDR1 and CDR2 sequences are LGHNT and FRNRAP.

CDR3 region: CAISTTGMEGGYTF. CDR3 bases: TGTGCCATCAGCACGACAGGGATGGAGGGTGGCTACACCTTC. The chain combines TRBV10-3 with TRBJ1-2; 7 bases agree with TRBD1. Germline lookup yields CDR1 ENHRY and CDR2 SYGVKD. The J segment lost 7 bases and the V segment lost 6 bases, leaving 11 bases of the junction unmatched. There are 14 residues in the CDR3.

The chain has TRBV29-1 and TRBJ2-5; D not certain. This CDR3 comprises 9 residues. CDR1 is SQVTM, CDR2 ANQGSEA, per germline. Trimming left V 7 bases short and J 5 bases short, with 5 bases between. CDR3 protein: CSAGETQYF. CDR3 sequence (DNA): TGCAGCGCCGGGGAGACCCAGTACTTC.

This clone was seen only a few times. V is TRBV5-8 and J is TRBJ2-2; D tentatively fits TRBD1 or TRBD2 (6 bases each). Germline-derived CDR1 and CDR2 are SGHTS and YDEGEE. The length of the CDR3 is 16 residues. V was cut by 0 bases and J by 3 bases, with 12 bases left in between. The CDR3 spells CASSLDGGLYTGELFF. CDR3 in DNA: TGTGCCAGCAGCTTGGACGGGGGCTTGTACACCGGGGAGCTGTTTTTT.

This clone was recorded a few times. The chain carries TRBV5-1 and TRBJ1-1; D is perhaps TRBD1 (6 bases). The V end was cut by 3 bases, the J end by 9 bases, with 15 bases between. CDR1 SGHRS and CDR2 YFSETQ come from the germline V gene. The CDR3 covers 13 residues. Here the CDR3 DNA reads TGCGCCAGCAGCTCGAAATCCGGGGGCCAAGCTTTCTTT. Translating gives CASSSKSGGQAFF. Using reference TRBV5-1 and TRBJ1-1 for the parts outside the CDR3, the full variable domain is KAGVTQTPRYLIKTRGQQVTLSCSPISGHRSVSWYQQTPGQGLQFLFEYFSETQRNKGNFPGRFSGRQFSNSRSEMNVSTLELGDSALYLCASSSKSGGQAFFGQGTRLTVV.

The V and J genes are TRBV27 and TRBJ2-7; the match to TRBD2 covers 7 bases. Germline V gene sequence: CDR1 MNHEY, CDR2 SMNVEV (reference sequence). This CDR3 has 13 amino acids. Trimming removed 6 bases from V and 5 bases from J; junction bases left unmatched: 7. CDR3 in amino acids: CASSRLGRDEQYF. The DNA of the CDR3 is TGTGCCAGCAGCCGACTAGGGAGGGACGAGCAGTACTTC.

To note about this clone: One junction end does not reproduce the germline sequence, and a read error may be involved. The same CDR3 is also encoded by other DNA sequences in this sample. The V and J genes are TRBV5-1 and TRBJ2-5, with 8 bases aligning to TRBD2. Germline loops: CDR1 SGHRS, CDR2 YFSETQ. The CDR3 is 15 amino acids. This CDR3 is CASSGGSGGQETQYF. Here the CDR3 DNA reads TGCGCCAGCAGCGGCGGAAGCGGGGGCCAAGAGACCCAATACTTC.

The CDR3 bases are TGTGCCAGCAGCCACGAGGCGTTAGCGGGAGGGCGCCGCTACAATGAGCAGTTCTTC. Protein: CASSHEALAGGRRYNEQFF. This rearrangement joins TRBV14 to TRBJ2-1; 11 nucleotides line up with TRBD2. The CDR3 totals 19 residues. J lost 3 bases, V lost 3 bases, and 13 bases had no gene match. Germline V gene lookup returns CDR1 SGHDN and CDR2 FVKESK. Supplemented by reference TRBV14 and TRBJ2-1, the full variable domain reads EAGVTQFPSHSVIEKGQTVTLRCDPISGHDNLYWYRRVMGKEIKFLLHFVKESKQDESGMPNNRFLAERTGGTYSTLKVQPAELEDSGVYFCASSHEALAGGRRYNEQFFGPGTRLTVL.

The chain has TRBV12-5 and TRBJ2-3; 10 positions agree with TRBD2. Germline V gives CDR1 LGHNT, CDR2 FRNRAP. The J segment lost 3 bases and the V segment lost 0 bases, leaving 6 bases of the junction unmatched. CDR3 length: 17 amino acids. The CDR3 protein is CASGLVQLAGGTDTQYF. The CDR3 DNA sequence: TGTGCTAGTGGTTTGGTACAGTTAGCGGGAGGAACAGATACGCAGTATTTT.

The J gene is TRBJ1-1, the V gene TRBV23-1; perhaps TRBD1 as D (5 bases). TRBV23-1 is assigned to the ORF class and has an uncertain function. CDR3 length equals 18 residues. The V end lost 3 bases, the J end lost 5 bases, and 25 bases lay between the germline ends. The CDR3 spells CASSQDPLHAGEGTEAFF. The CDR3 DNA reads TGCGCCAGCAGTCAGGACCCTTTACATGCGGGGGAGGGGACTGAAGCTTTCTTT.

The genes are TRBV6-5 and TRBJ2-2; TRBD1 aligns across 7 bases. Germline loops: CDR1 MNHEY, CDR2 SVGAGI. The V and J ends lost 6 bases and 0 bases, in that order; junction bases with no gene match: 4. The CDR3 runs 15 residues. CDR3 nucleotides: TGTGCCAGCAGGGCCCAGGGGGCGAACACCGGGGAGCTGTTTTTT. Amino acids: CASRAQGANTGELFF.

The V gene is TRBV5-1, the J gene TRBJ2-7; no reliable D call. With 2 bases removed from V and 5 bases from J, the gap between germline ends came to 14 bases. The CDR3 contains 14 residues. Germline values: CDR1 SGHRS, CDR2 YFSETQ. CDR3 loop: CASSLGAASDEQYF. DNA for the CDR3: TGCGCCAGCAGCTTAGGAGCTGCCAGCGACGAGCAGTACTTC.